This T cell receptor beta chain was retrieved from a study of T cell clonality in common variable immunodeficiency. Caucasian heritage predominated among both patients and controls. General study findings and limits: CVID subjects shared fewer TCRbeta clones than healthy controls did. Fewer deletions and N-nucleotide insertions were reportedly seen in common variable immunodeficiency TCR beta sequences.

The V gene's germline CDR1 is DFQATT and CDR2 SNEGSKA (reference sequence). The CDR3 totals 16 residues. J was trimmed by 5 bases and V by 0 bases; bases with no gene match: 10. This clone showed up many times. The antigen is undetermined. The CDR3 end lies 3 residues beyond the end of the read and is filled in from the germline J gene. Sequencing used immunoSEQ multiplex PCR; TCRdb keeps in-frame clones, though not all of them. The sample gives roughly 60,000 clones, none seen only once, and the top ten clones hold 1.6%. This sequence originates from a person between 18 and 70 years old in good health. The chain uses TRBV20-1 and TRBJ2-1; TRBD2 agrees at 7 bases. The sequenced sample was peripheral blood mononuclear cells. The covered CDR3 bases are TGCAGTGCTAGAGATATTAGAGCGGGGCCTGACAATGAG. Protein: CSARDIRAGPDNE. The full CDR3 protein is CSARDIRAGPDNEQFF.